The sequence of this T cell receptor beta chain was determined in a study of OX40 agonist ivuxolimab in advanced cancers. Germline CDR1 reads SGHVS; CDR2 reads FNYEAQ. The CDR3 covers 15 residues. The trim removed 5 bases at V and 1 base at J, leaving 7 bases unmatched. Assay used: immunoSEQ multiplex PCR; TCRdb lists only in-frame clones, some missing. The data show 20,000 to 25,000 clones, roughly nine tenths seen once. J is TRBJ2-5 and V is TRBV7-6, with TRBD1 matching 7 bases. This material consisted of CD4+ or CD8+ T cells sorted from blood, taken in a trial of the OX40 agonist ivuxolimab. This receptor was identified in an adult with an advanced solid tumor such as melanoma, head and neck, liver or kidney cancer. This CDR3 is CASSPGGQVQETQYF. CDR3 sequence (DNA): TGTGCCAGCAGCCCTGGAGGACAGGTCCAAGAGACCCAGTACTTC.